The entry that follows covers one T cell receptor beta chain sequence. Its target is not known. This sample stems from a study of graft-versus-host responses after intestinal transplantation. Across the whole study: The study gave all recipients anti-thymocyte globulin induction, then tacrolimus and steroids for approximately three years. General study findings and limits: Within the allografts of patients who had graft-donor T cell macrochimerism, graft-versus-host to host-versus-graft clonal ratios were high. GvH clonotypes were identified within recipient marrow, with a subset emerging first in ileum or blood.

Germline V gene data show CDR1 as SGHKS and CDR2 as YYEKEE (reference sequence). V dropped 0 bases and J dropped 6 bases, with 16 bases sitting between them. This CDR3 region has 16 residues. Profiling relied on immunoSEQ multiplex PCR, and the TCRdb table lists in-frame clones only, not all of them. The sample contains about 90,000 clones, roughly 80% of which appear only once. V gene TRBV5-5 combines with J gene TRBJ2-1; D not resolved. The starting material was unstimulated CD4+ T cells sorted from spleen or lymph node cells, obtained before intestinal transplant. The receptor's source is a human donor who received an intestinal transplant. This CDR3 reads CASSLGAKIRVNEQFF. The CDR3, as DNA: TGTGCCAGCAGCTTGGGAGCAAAGATACGTGTCAATGAGCAGTTCTTC. Looking up the rest from reference TRBV5-5 and TRBJ2-1 gives the full variable domain: DAGVTQSPTHLIKTRGQQVTLRCSPISGHKSVSWYQQVLGQGPQFIFQYYEKEERGRGNFPDRFSARQFPNYSSELNVNALLLGDSALYLCASSLGAKIRVNEQFFGPGTRLTVL.